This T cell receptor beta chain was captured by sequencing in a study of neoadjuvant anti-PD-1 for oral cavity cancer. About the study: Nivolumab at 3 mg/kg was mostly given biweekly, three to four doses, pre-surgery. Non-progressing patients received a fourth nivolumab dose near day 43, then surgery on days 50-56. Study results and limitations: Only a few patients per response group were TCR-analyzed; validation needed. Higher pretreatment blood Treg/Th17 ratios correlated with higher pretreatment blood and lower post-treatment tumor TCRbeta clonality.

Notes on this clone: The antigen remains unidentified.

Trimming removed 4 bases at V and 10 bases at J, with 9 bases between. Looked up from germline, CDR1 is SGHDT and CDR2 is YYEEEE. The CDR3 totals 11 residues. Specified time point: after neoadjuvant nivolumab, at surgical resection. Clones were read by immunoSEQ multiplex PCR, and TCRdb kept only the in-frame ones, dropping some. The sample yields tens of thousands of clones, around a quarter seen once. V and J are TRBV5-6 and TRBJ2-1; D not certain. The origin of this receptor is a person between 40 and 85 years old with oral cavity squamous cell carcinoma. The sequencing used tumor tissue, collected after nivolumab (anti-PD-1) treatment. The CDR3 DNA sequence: TGTGCCAGCAGCCTCCAGGCAGAGCAGTTCTTC. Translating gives CASSLQAEQFF.